This T cell receptor (beta chain) stems from a study of T cells after yellow fever vaccination. Study-wide background: Preparation used SMART-Seq v4 Ultra Low Input for the low-cell-number fractions.

The CDR3 sequence is 15 residues long. The V end lost 3 bases, the J end lost 5 bases, and 14 bases lay between the germline ends. In its sample, this clonotype was seen a few times. Its antigen is unidentified. Overall study results and limits: Boosting was followed by the reappearance of most primary-vaccination clones (approximately 97% CD4, 85% to 90% CD8). FACS-sorted repertoires could harbor abundant contaminating bulk-population clonotypes.

Template switching by 5'RACE produced TCR cDNA, adding a universal primer site and UMIs. TCRdb re-called the 5' RACE reads through MiXCR, storing one row per CDR3 protein. The data show about 350,000 distinct CDR3 sequences, with roughly 8% seen just once and 15% to 20% held by the top ten. This material consisted of PBMCs, taken more than 40 days after the first yellow fever vaccination. The V gene is TRBV12-3 or TRBV12-4, the J gene TRBJ2-1, with no clear D. The sequence derives from a man between 18 and 29 years old who received the YFV17D yellow fever vaccine. DNA of the CDR3: TGTGCCAGCAGTTTTGGTAGGCGGTTGAACAATGAGCAGTTCTTC. Translation: CASSFGRRLNNEQFF.